The entry below gives a single T cell receptor beta chain sequence along with its context. The ends were cut back, 3 bases at V and 6 bases at J, with 18 bases in the middle. Germline V gives CDR1 LGHDT, CDR2 YNNKEL (reference sequence). The CDR3 sequence is 16 residues long. The data were obtained in a study of blood T cell repertoires in COVID-19. Sequencing was performed with immunoSEQ multiplex PCR; in TCRdb, only in-frame clones are kept and a portion is missing. This table has about 92,000 clones, over 70% appearing once. The chain joins TRBV3-1 (or the pseudogene TRBV3-2) to TRBJ1-5; tentative D call: TRBD1 (6 bases). What was sequenced was peripheral blood. The TCR comes from a man over 45 who had recovered from COVID-19. The CDR3 coding sequence is TGTGCCAGCAGCCACTCGGTGGGGGCAACAGTTCAGCCCCAGCATTTT. It yields the protein CASSHSVGATVQPQHF.